Here is one T cell receptor (beta chain) with its context. As yet, its antigen is unknown. This entry belongs to a study of response to subunit inactivated influenza vaccine. Points from the study as a whole: The authors put forward the suggestion that each seasonal influenza vaccination may bring in only a limited number of new T cells.

V dropped 3 bases and J dropped 4 bases, with 12 bases sitting between them. The CDR3 loop spans 15 amino acids. The V gene's germline CDR1 is MDHEN and CDR2 SYDVKM. A single record per CDR3 protein comes from TCRdb applying MiXCR to the RT-PCR reads. This sample has just over 300,000 distinct CDR3 sequences, with about a fifth found just once. The J gene is TRBJ2-2, the V gene TRBV28; D may match TRBD1 or TRBD2 (6 bases each). The clonotype was recovered from a man aged 45-69 years who received an inactivated influenza vaccine. The material was PBMCs from blood, obtained less than 22 months after vaccination. Here the CDR3 DNA reads TGTGCCAGCAGTTTGACTAGGGGGAGCACCGGGGAGCTGTTTTTT. It is translated as CASSLTRGSTGELFF.